The present T cell receptor (beta chain) was sequenced within a study of blood T cell repertoires in COVID-19. About the research overall: Samples representing acute and convalescent COVID-19 were sourced from the United States, Italy and Spain.

Participants' own reports of clinical history determined their cohort assignment. Symptom resolution, clearance, or two negative PCRs marked the recovered donors of Cohort 3. Original data processing: Amplified reference gene primers provided the basis for estimating nucleated cell counts. Data came from immunoSEQ multiplex PCR; TCRdb stores just in-frame clones and leaves some out. D and trimming come from the DNA, and the V and J calls and clone size come from that table. Among 150,000 or so clones, around 89% were seen once, and the ten largest hold 6.6%. The TCR sequence derives from a woman aged 45-65 years who had recovered from COVID-19. Sequenced material: PBMCs or T cells enriched from blood (not recorded which).

CDR3 in amino acids: CAITGMNTEAFF. The DNA for the CDR3 is TGTGCCATAACGGGAATGAACACTGAAGCTTTCTTT. This chain uses TRBV6-5 with TRBJ1-1; D unclear. The CDR3 contains 12 residues. CDR1 and CDR2 from the germline V gene are MNHEY and SVGAGI. V lost 10 bases and J 0 bases, leaving 9 bases between the germline ends.